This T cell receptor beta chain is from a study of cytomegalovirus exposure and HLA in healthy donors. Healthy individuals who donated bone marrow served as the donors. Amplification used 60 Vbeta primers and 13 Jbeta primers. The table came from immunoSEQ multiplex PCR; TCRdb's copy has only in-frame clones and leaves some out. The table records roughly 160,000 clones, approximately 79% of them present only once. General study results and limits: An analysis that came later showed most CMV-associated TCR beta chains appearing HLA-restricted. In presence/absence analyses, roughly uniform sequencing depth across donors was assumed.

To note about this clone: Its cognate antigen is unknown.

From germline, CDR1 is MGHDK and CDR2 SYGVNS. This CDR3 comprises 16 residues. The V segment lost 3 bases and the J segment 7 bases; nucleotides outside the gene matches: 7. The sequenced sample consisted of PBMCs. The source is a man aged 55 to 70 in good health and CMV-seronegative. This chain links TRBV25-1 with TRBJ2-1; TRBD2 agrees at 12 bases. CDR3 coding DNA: TGTGCCAGCAGTGATCCGGGACTAGCGGGCGGTAATGAGCAGTTCTTC. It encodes CASSDPGLAGGNEQFF.